One and the same sample provided the 32 T cell receptor beta chains below, sequenced in a study of cytomegalovirus exposure and HLA in healthy donors. The study ran its PCR with 60 Vbeta and 13 Jbeta primers. The table came from immunoSEQ multiplex PCR; TCRdb's copy has only in-frame clones and leaves some out. Among approximately 220,000 clones listed, 75% to 80% were seen once. The specimen sequenced was PBMCs. The receptors derive from a man aged 18 to 29 in good health and CMV-seronegative.

Of note for this clone: The same CDR3 is also encoded by other DNA sequences in this sample. The chain combines TRBV4-1 with TRBJ2-7; D gene ambiguous. Germline-derived CDR1 and CDR2 are MGHRA and YSYEKL. The CDR3 contains 15 residues. V lost 0 bases and J 2 bases, leaving 11 bases between the germline ends. The CDR3 sequence is CASSQDPGGTYEQYF. The CDR3 DNA sequence: TGCGCCAGCAGCCAAGATCCCGGCGGAACCTACGAGCAGTACTTC.

A few counts support this clone. The chain combines TRBV11-2 with TRBJ2-4, with 9 bases fitting TRBD1. The germline gives CDR1 SGHAT, CDR2 FQNNGV. The V and J ends lost 5 bases and 6 bases, in that order; junction bases with no gene match: 8. The CDR3 runs to 15 residues. CDR3 in amino acids: CASSPRTGDLNIQYF. The CDR3 DNA follows: TGTGCCAGCAGCCCGAGGACAGGGGATTTAAACATTCAGTACTTC.

V is TRBV6-5 and J is TRBJ1-4, with D perhaps matching TRBD1 (6 bases). Germline CDR1 reads MNHEY; CDR2 reads SVGAGI. The CDR3 runs to 14 residues. Trimming pared 6 bases from V and 5 bases from J, leaving 13 bases between. CDR3: CASSPGTKNEKLFF. The CDR3 DNA reads TGTGCCAGCAGCCCCGGGACAAAAAATGAAAAACTGTTTTTT.

This clone showed up just a few times. The rearrangement links TRBV5-1 to TRBJ2-7; 9 positions agree with TRBD2. CDR1 and CDR2 (germline): SGHRS, YFSETQ. With 6 bases clipped from V and 0 bases from J, the junction kept 13 bases outside the gene matches. The CDR3 extends over 17 amino acids. CDR3 coding DNA: TGCGCCAGCAATTGGGGACTAGCAAACTACCTCTCCTACGAGCAGTACTTC. Translated: CASNWGLANYLSYEQYF.

This clone was counted only a few times. The chain is built from TRBV18 and TRBJ2-7; TRBD2 might be the D (6 bases). This CDR3 is 17 amino acids long. Trimming cost V 0 bases and J 0 bases, with 15 bases left between them. Germline CDR1 and CDR2: KGHSH and LQKENI. CDR3 residues: CASSPPSFGGSSYEQYF. CDR3 nucleotides: TGTGCCAGCTCACCACCGAGTTTCGGGGGTAGCTCCTACGAGCAGTACTTC.

V is TRBV30 and J is TRBJ1-1; maybe TRBD1 (5 bases). Germline V gene lookup returns CDR1 GTSNPN and CDR2 SVGIG (reference sequence). CDR3 length: 15 residues. V lost 1 base and J lost 4, with 16 bases in between. The CDR3 region is CAWSAYSQGSTEAFF. The CDR3 nucleotides are TGTGCCTGGAGTGCTTACTCCCAGGGTTCCACTGAAGCTTTCTTT.

The chain carries TRBV5-4 and TRBJ2-3, with D possibly matching TRBD2 (5 bases). Germline values: CDR1 SGHNT, CDR2 YYREEE (reference sequence). With 5 bases removed from V and 4 bases from J, the gap between germline ends came to 11 bases. The CDR3 is made up of 13 amino acids. CDR3 residues: CASRSGMPDTQYF. The DNA of the CDR3 is TGTGCCAGCAGGTCCGGGATGCCAGATACGCAGTATTTT.

This clone was seen a handful of times. This chain connects TRBV18 to TRBJ2-7; TRBD1 might be the D (5 bases). The V gene lost 2 bases and the J gene lost 2 bases, with 13 bases spanning the gap. The CDR3 has 15 residues. The V gene's germline CDR1 is KGHSH and CDR2 LQKENI. The CDR3 DNA reads as TGTGCCAGCTCACCAGCAAGGGGTCCCCCCTACGAGCAGTACTTC. Protein: CASSPARGPPYEQYF.

This clone was recorded a few times. Other nucleotide sequences from this sample produce the same CDR3. The chain combines TRBV11-3 with TRBJ1-1, with 7 positions matching TRBD1. Germline CDR1 SGHNT, CDR2 YENEEA. V dropped 2 bases and J dropped 1; count of bases not matched to a gene: 1. This CDR3 has 14 residues. The CDR3 is CASSLRTGNTEAFF. The CDR3, as DNA: TGTGCCAGCAGCTTAAGGACAGGGAACACTGAAGCTTTCTTT.

The chain employs TRBV4-3 and TRBJ2-4; 8 nucleotides agree with TRBD2. Looked up from germline, CDR1 is LGHNA and CDR2 is YSLEER. The J segment lost 8 bases and the V segment lost 0 bases, leaving 3 bases of the junction unmatched. This CDR3 has 14 amino acids. DNA for the CDR3: TGCGCCAGCAGCCAAGATGGGACTAGTTACATTCAGTACTTC. Translated, it gives CASSQDGTSYIQYF.

The CDR3 loop reads CASSPNTGTGSLDGYTF. The CDR3 bases are TGTGCCAGCAGCCCCAACACCGGGACAGGGTCTCTTGATGGCTACACCTTC. The V and J genes are TRBV14 and TRBJ1-2; the match to TRBD1 covers 9 bases. Germline assignment: CDR1 SGHDN and CDR2 FVKESK. V dropped 4 bases and J dropped 6; count of bases not matched to a gene: 15. The length of the CDR3 is 17 residues.

V usage is TRBV14 and J usage is TRBJ2-3, with D perhaps matching TRBD1 (5 bases). This CDR3 region has 16 residues. Germline V lookup: CDR1 SGHDN, CDR2 FVKESK. The germline V and J ends were trimmed by 4 bases and 4 bases, with 18 bases remaining between them. This CDR3 reads CASSREGSGLADTQYF. CDR3 nucleotide sequence: TGTGCCAGCAGCCGTGAAGGGTCAGGGCTTGCAGATACGCAGTATTTT.

V usage is TRBV9 and J usage is TRBJ2-7; TRBD1 matches 7 bases. The CDR3 is made up of 15 amino acids. J was trimmed by 2 bases and V by 3 bases; bases with no gene match: 8. Germline V gives CDR1 SGDLS, CDR2 YYNGEE. CDR3 sequence: CASSAETGLAYEQYF. The CDR3 region has the DNA TGTGCCAGCAGCGCAGAGACAGGGCTGGCCTACGAGCAGTACTTC.

This chain uses TRBV7-2 with TRBJ2-7, with 10 bases identical to TRBD1. Germline V CDR1 and CDR2: SGHTA, FQGNSA. The CDR3 spans 14 residues. V was pared by 4 bases and J by 5 bases, with 5 bases of the junction left unmatched. The DNA for the CDR3 is TGTGCCAGCAGCTCCAGACAGGGGGCCAACGAGCAGTACTTC. The encoded protein is CASSSRQGANEQYF.

The chain recombines TRBV7-6 with TRBJ2-2; 7 bases agree with TRBD1. The V gene end was trimmed by 1 base and the J gene end by 6 bases; junction bases not matched to a gene: 5. Germline lookup yields CDR1 SGHVS and CDR2 FNYEAQ. CDR3 length equals 15 residues. The CDR3 bases are TGTGCCAGCAGCTTAGGGCCCACAGGGGCCGGGGAGCTGTTTTTT. Translation gives CASSLGPTGAGELFF.

The V gene is TRBV7-2, the J gene TRBJ2-7; D is perhaps TRBD1 (5 bases). Trimming took off 1 base at V and 0 bases at J, with 10 bases between the two ends. There are 15 residues in the CDR3. Germline V gene data show CDR1 as SGHTA and CDR2 as FQGNSA. CDR3 in amino acids: CASSLGQNPSYEQYF. The CDR3 bases are TGTGCCAGCAGCTTAGGACAGAACCCCTCCTACGAGCAGTACTTC.

The gene calls are TRBV7-3 and TRBJ2-7, with D tentatively TRBD1 (6 bases). Germline V gene data show CDR1 as SGHTA and CDR2 as FQGTGA. V was clipped by 1 base and J by 5 bases, with 15 bases between them. CDR3 size: 15 residues. The DNA of the CDR3 is TGTGCCAGCAGCTTAAGCGGCAGGGGCATGCACGAGCAGTACTTC. It codes for CASSLSGRGMHEQYF.

A few counts support this clone. The V call is TRBV18, the J call TRBJ2-7, with a tentative D call TRBD2 (5 bases). Trimming removed 2 bases at V and 6 bases at J, with 14 bases between. The CDR3 is 14 residues long. CDR1 is KGHSH and CDR2 is LQKENI in the germline V gene. The CDR3 here is CASSPGEIRSEQYF. CDR3 coding DNA: TGTGCCAGCTCACCAGGGGAGATAAGGTCCGAGCAGTACTTC.

The V call is TRBV6-5, the J call TRBJ2-7, with 7 bases aligning to TRBD1. Germline assignment: CDR1 MNHEY and CDR2 SVGAGI. The CDR3 has 13 residues. J was trimmed by 5 bases and V by 6 bases; bases with no gene match: 7. The CDR3 DNA sequence: TGTGCCAGCAGGCCCGGGACAGAGAACGAGCAGTACTTC. Protein sequence: CASRPGTENEQYF.

The chain joins TRBV5-4 to TRBJ1-6, with D uncertain. The CDR3 contains 17 residues. Deletions cut 0 bases from V and 0 bases from J, with 10 bases between. Looked up from germline, CDR1 is SGHNT and CDR2 is YYREEE (reference sequence). CDR3: CASSLGGASSYNSPLHF. The CDR3, as DNA: TGTGCCAGCAGCTTGGGTGGAGCTAGCTCCTATAATTCACCCCTCCACTTT.

The chain uses TRBV27 and TRBJ1-3; no definite D call. This CDR3 is 15 amino acids long. Germline assignment: CDR1 MNHEY and CDR2 SMNVEV (reference sequence). V shed 3 bases and J shed 3 bases, with 12 bases lying between them. CDR3 in amino acids: CASSFAPPGGNTIYF. Here the CDR3 DNA reads TGTGCCAGCAGTTTTGCCCCACCGGGTGGAAACACCATATATTTT.

The chain recombines TRBV10-3 with TRBJ1-1; TRBD1 might be the D (6 bases). This CDR3 has 16 residues. From germline, CDR1 is ENHRY and CDR2 SYGVKD. V was pared by 6 bases and J by 7 bases, with 24 bases between. The CDR3 region has the DNA TGTGCCATCAGACAACCCCGTACCGAGGGGGTTAATGAAGCTTTCTTT. The encoded protein is CAIRQPRTEGVNEAFF.

This chain links TRBV2 with TRBJ1-4; TRBD1 matches at 9 bases. Unmatched junction bases numbered 11, after V lost 2 bases and J lost 10 bases. Germline CDR1 and CDR2: SNHLY and FYNNEI. The CDR3 is 16 residues long. This CDR3 is CASSEPGTGGLTKLFF. The CDR3, as DNA: TGTGCCAGCAGTGAACCAGGAACAGGGGGCCTCACAAAACTGTTTTTT.

The chain employs TRBV4-3 and TRBJ2-1; 10 nucleotides agree with TRBD2. The trim removed 1 base at V and 3 bases at J, leaving 9 bases unmatched. CDR1 and CDR2 (germline): LGHNA, YSLEER. This CDR3 has 18 residues. CDR3 protein: CASSQGFGTSVNYNEQFF. CDR3 sequence (DNA): TGCGCCAGCAGCCAAGGCTTCGGGACTAGCGTTAACTACAATGAGCAGTTCTTC.

This clone was detected a few times. This sequence joins TRBV5-1 and TRBJ2-3; TRBD2 matches at 11 bases. This CDR3 spans 16 amino acids. Trimming removed 3 bases from V and 4 bases from J; junction bases left unmatched: 7. Germline assignment: CDR1 SGHRS and CDR2 YFSETQ. CDR3 sequence reads: CASSSRISGRADTQYF. In nucleotides, the CDR3 is TGCGCCAGCAGCTCCAGAATTAGCGGGAGGGCAGATACGCAGTATTTT.

The chain uses TRBV5-8 and TRBJ1-1; 9 nucleotides line up with TRBD1. The CDR3 has 19 residues. Germline CDR1 and CDR2: SGHTS and YDEGEE. J gave up 4 bases and V 3 bases, and 19 bases lay outside the gene matches. CDR3 amino acids: CASSYSPRGGQGHSTEAFF. Written as DNA, the CDR3 is TGTGCCAGCAGCTATTCCCCTCGGGGTGGACAGGGGCATAGCACTGAAGCTTTCTTT.

V and J are TRBV30 and TRBJ2-1, with 10 nucleotides matching TRBD2. V lost 0 bases and J lost 6; bases outside the gene matches: 11. In germline, CDR1 is GTSNPN, CDR2 SVGIG (reference sequence). The CDR3 consists of 17 residues. The CDR3 reads CAWSVGGSGRLFNEQFF. The CDR3 nucleotides are TGTGCCTGGAGTGTAGGCGGTAGCGGGAGGCTTTTCAATGAGCAGTTCTTC. Full variable domain (remainder filled in from reference TRBV30 and TRBJ2-1): SQTIHQWPATLVQPVGSPLSLECTVEGTSNPNLYWYRQAAGRGLQLLFYSVGIGQISSEVPQNLSASRPQDRQFILSSKKLLLSDSGFYLCAWSVGGSGRLFNEQFFGPGTRLTVL.

This rearrangement joins TRBV7-9 to TRBJ2-4, with TRBD2 as a possible D gene (6 bases). Trimming took off 5 bases at V and 3 bases at J, with 17 bases between the two ends. The CDR3 spans 16 residues. Per germline, CDR1 SEHNR and CDR2 FQNEAQ (reference sequence). CDR3 in DNA: TGTGCCAGCAGCCAGGACTGGCGGGGATACAAAAACATTCAGTACTTC. This sequence encodes CASSQDWRGYKNIQYF.

The chain couples TRBV11-2 to TRBJ2-2, with 7 bases that match TRBD2. The CDR3 is 16 residues long. Trimming took 2 bases from V and 6 from J; bases not matched to a gene: 9. Germline V gene sequence: CDR1 SGHAT, CDR2 FQNNGV. The CDR3 region is CASSLSTGEGSGELFF. DNA of the CDR3: TGTGCCAGCAGCTTATCTACGGGGGAGGGGTCCGGGGAGCTGTTTTTT.

This chain joins TRBV7-3 and TRBJ2-2, with D possibly TRBD1 on 6 matching bases. V was trimmed by 1 base and J by 3 bases, leaving 12 bases between them. The CDR3 extends over 16 amino acids. CDR1 is SGHTA, CDR2 FQGTGA, per germline. CDR3 bases: TGTGCCAGCAGCTTAAATGGCCCAGGGGACACCGGGGAGCTGTTTTTT. Translated: CASSLNGPGDTGELFF.

This clone has at least ten counts. This chain connects TRBV10-2 to TRBJ1-2; a possible D gene is TRBD1 (5 bases). Germline CDR1 WSHSY, CDR2 SAAADI. Trimming shortened V by 2 bases and J by 6 bases, and 10 bases separated the two germline ends. The CDR3 length is 13 residues. CDR3 in amino acids: CASSETGGDGYTF. The CDR3 bases are TGCGCCAGCAGTGAGACCGGGGGTGATGGCTACACCTTC.

The rearrangement links TRBV11-3 to TRBJ2-2; 7 nucleotides match TRBD1. The CDR3 covers 14 residues. Trimming at V came to 5 bases and at J to 7 bases, leaving 7 bases not matched to a gene. Germline CDR1 reads SGHNT; CDR2 reads YENEEA. CDR3 in amino acids: CASSATGVVGELFF. CDR3 in DNA: TGTGCCAGCAGCGCTACAGGGGTAGTCGGGGAGCTGTTTTTT.